Presented here are 20 T cell receptor beta chains from one specimen sequenced in a study of shared clonotypes between healthy human individuals. This table comes from immunoSEQ multiplex PCR, and its TCRdb copy is limited to in-frame clones, with some not included. The repertoire consists of around 2.5 million clones, with under 95% occurring once and the leading ten covering roughly 0.36%. The sample comprised naive CD4+ T cells from PBMCs. Subset here: CD45RA+ positively selected. Receptors were obtained from a man younger than 30 in good health. Some clones in this sample may be carry-over from other donors' samples.

The gene calls are TRBV5-6 and TRBJ1-5; 8 nucleotides match TRBD1. CDR1 and CDR2 (germline): SGHDT, YYEEEE. With V trimmed by 0 bases and J by 6 bases, 14 bases remained unmatched. The CDR3 sequence is 18 residues long. This CDR3 reads CASSLGRVGAGGLQPQHF. For the CDR3, the DNA is TGTGCCAGCAGCTTGGGTAGGGTCGGGGCAGGGGGCCTTCAGCCCCAGCATTTT.

This chain links TRBV7-7 with TRBJ1-5; D remains ambiguous. Germline loops: CDR1 SSHAT, CDR2 FNYEAQ (reference sequence). The CDR3 length is 13 residues. Deletions cut 1 base from V and 7 bases from J, with 8 bases between. CDR3 sequence: CASSLDRSQPQHF. CDR3 bases: TGTGCCAGCAGCTTAGACCGGTCCCAGCCCCAGCATTTT.

This clone was detected only once. The chain recombines TRBV27 with TRBJ1-5; no clear D gene. The CDR3 length is 12 residues. The V gene's germline CDR1 is MNHEY and CDR2 SMNVEV (reference sequence). Trimming pared 10 bases from V and 4 bases from J, leaving 11 bases between. The CDR3 sequence: CATKGRNQPQHF. CDR3 nucleotides: TGTGCCACCAAGGGCCGGAATCAGCCCCAGCATTTT.

The J gene is TRBJ1-1, the V gene TRBV30; D unclear. This CDR3 is 12 amino acids long. With 5 bases removed from V and 7 bases from J, the gap between germline ends came to 14 bases. Germline CDR1 is GTSNPN and CDR2 is SVGIG (reference sequence). The CDR3 sequence is CAWCSAGIEAFF. The CDR3 DNA is TGTGCCTGGTGTTCCGCGGGAATTGAAGCTTTCTTT.

This rearrangement joins TRBV5-1 to TRBJ1-4; TRBD1 might be the D (5 bases). The CDR3 covers 14 residues. From germline, CDR1 is SGHRS and CDR2 YFSETQ. V lost 2 bases and J lost 8, with 13 bases in between. The CDR3 here is CASSLGTKGEKLFF. The CDR3 DNA reads TGCGCCAGCAGCTTAGGGACGAAAGGAGAAAAACTGTTTTTT.

The CDR3 is CASRAHDRGGETQYF. As DNA, the CDR3 is TGTGCCAGCAGGGCACACGACAGGGGCGGCGAGACCCAGTACTTC. The rearrangement joins TRBV27 to TRBJ2-5, with TRBD1 identical over 8 bases. The trim removed 6 bases at V and 5 bases at J, leaving 11 bases unmatched. The CDR3 runs 15 residues. The germline gives CDR1 MNHEY, CDR2 SMNVEV (reference sequence).

The rearrangement joins TRBV2 to TRBJ1-5, with D uncertain. This CDR3 region has 14 residues. With 8 bases removed from V and 4 bases from J, the gap between germline ends came to 15 bases. CDR1 SNHLY and CDR2 FYNNEI come from the germline V gene. In DNA form, the CDR3 reads TGTGCCAGCCACCGGGGAAACATTAATCAGCCCCAGCATTTT. Residues: CASHRGNINQPQHF.

The chain joins TRBV27 to TRBJ2-3; D is unresolved. From germline, CDR1 is MNHEY and CDR2 SMNVEV (reference sequence). The CDR3 has 14 amino acids. The V gene lost 3 bases and the J gene lost 2 bases, with 9 bases spanning the gap. The CDR3 nucleotides are TGTGCCAGCAGTTTGGTCAGGTCCACAGATACGCAGTATTTT. It translates to CASSLVRSTDTQYF.

To note about this clone: The same CDR3 is also encoded by other DNA sequences in this sample. This chain connects TRBV5-1 to TRBJ1-2; TRBD1 is a possible D gene (6 bases). The CDR3 is made up of 14 amino acids. Trimming left V 0 bases short and J 2 bases short, with 8 bases between. Germline V lookup: CDR1 SGHRS, CDR2 YFSETQ. The CDR3 DNA reads as TGCGCCAGCAGCTTGGAAACAGGGAACTATGGCTACACCTTC. Protein sequence: CASSLETGNYGYTF.

This clone was detected only once. V is TRBV15 and J is TRBJ2-1; D possibly corresponds to TRBD1 (6 bases). V was shortened by 6 bases and J by 8 bases, with 14 bases between the two germline ends. Germline CDR1 is LNHNV and CDR2 is YYDKDF (reference sequence). This CDR3 spans 13 amino acids. Here the CDR3 reads CATSIQGSDEQFF. The CDR3 DNA reads as TGTGCCACCAGTATACAGGGATCAGATGAGCAGTTCTTC.

V is TRBV27 and J is TRBJ2-1, with TRBD2 matching over 11 bases. V shed 4 bases and J 8 bases; nucleotides not matched to a gene: 7. This CDR3 has 15 residues. Germline values: CDR1 MNHEY, CDR2 SMNVEV (reference sequence). The CDR3 reads CASSSPSGRIYEQFF. For the CDR3, the DNA is TGTGCCAGCAGTTCGCCTAGCGGGAGGATCTATGAGCAGTTCTTC.

The chain has TRBV6-1 and TRBJ2-7; D is unresolved. The CDR3 runs to 14 residues. Trimming cost V 2 bases and J 0 bases, with 8 bases left between them. CDR1 MNHNS and CDR2 SASEGT come from the germline V gene. CDR3 nucleotide sequence: TGTGCCAGCAGTGAACTCACCAACTCCTACGAGCAGTACTTC. Translation: CASSELTNSYEQYF.

This clone was seen only a few times. This rearrangement joins TRBV6-5 to TRBJ2-7, with D perhaps TRBD1 (5 bases). The CDR3 consists of 14 residues. V dropped 7 bases and J dropped 2 bases, with 15 bases sitting between them. From germline, CDR1 is MNHEY and CDR2 SVGAGI. CDR3 loop: CASKTATDPYEQYF. The CDR3 DNA is TGTGCCAGCAAAACAGCGACAGACCCCTACGAGCAGTACTTC.

The chain has TRBV2 and TRBJ2-7; 8 bases fit TRBD2. Germline V lookup: CDR1 SNHLY, CDR2 FYNNEI. This CDR3 spans 14 amino acids. Trimming cost V 4 bases and J 6 bases; bases outside gene matches: 8. This chain's CDR3 is CASSVEGLVSEQYF. The DNA for the CDR3 is TGTGCCAGCAGTGTAGAGGGACTAGTTTCCGAGCAGTACTTC.

This chain uses TRBV19 with TRBJ1-1; D ambiguous. Trimming removed 5 bases from V and 0 bases from J, with 7 bases in between. The CDR3 runs 13 residues. Germline V CDR1 and CDR2: LNHDA, SQIVND (reference sequence). CDR3 loop: CASSSAVNTEAFF. DNA of the CDR3: TGTGCCAGTAGTTCGGCAGTGAACACTGAAGCTTTCTTT.

The chain is built from TRBV5-3 and TRBJ1-4; weak D call: TRBD1 (5 bases). TRBV5-3 belongs to the ORF category, with a function that is uncertain. V lost 5 bases and J lost 4, with 18 bases in between. This CDR3 spans 16 amino acids. In DNA, the CDR3 is TGTGCCAGAAGACCGACCTATGGACACGGTAATGAAAAACTGTTTTTT. It translates to CARRPTYGHGNEKLFF.

The chain carries TRBV29-1 and TRBJ1-2, with D possibly being TRBD1 (6 bases). CDR1 SQVTM and CDR2 ANQGSEA come from the germline V gene. This CDR3 has 12 residues. The germline V and J ends were trimmed by 6 bases and 7 bases, with 15 bases remaining between them. The CDR3 loop is CSVGADSIGYTF. The DNA for the CDR3 is TGCAGCGTGGGGGCGGACTCGATTGGCTACACCTTC.

The V call is TRBV2, the J call TRBJ1-5, with 8 bases aligning to TRBD1. Germline loops: CDR1 SNHLY, CDR2 FYNNEI. CDR3 length equals 15 residues. The V segment lost 6 bases and the J segment 3 bases; nucleotides outside the gene matches: 7. CDR3 DNA: TGTGCCAGCAGCTATACAGGGGGACTCAATCAGCCCCAGCATTTT. It yields the protein CASSYTGGLNQPQHF.

This clone came up a few times. This CDR3 is also generated by other DNA sequences in the sample. The rearrangement links TRBV7-9 to TRBJ1-1; TRBD1 aligns across 8 bases. CDR1 and CDR2 (germline): SEHNR, FQNEAQ (reference sequence). The V segment lost 3 bases and the J segment 2 bases; nucleotides outside the gene matches: 2. The CDR3 totals 14 residues. The CDR3: CASSFGQGNTEAFF. DNA of the CDR3: TGTGCCAGCAGCTTCGGACAGGGAAACACTGAAGCTTTCTTT.

CDR3 sequence: CASSLSVPQTDEAFF. In nucleotides, the CDR3 is TGTGCCAGCAGTTTATCGGTTCCGCAGACAGACGAAGCTTTCTTT. This chain links TRBV28 with TRBJ1-1; D might be TRBD1 (5 bases). Germline CDR1 is MDHEN and CDR2 is SYDVKM. The CDR3 runs to 15 residues. Trimming shortened V by 1 base and J by 8 bases, and 17 bases separated the two germline ends.